The source of this TCR beta chain is a study of shared clonotypes between healthy human individuals. Study-wide findings and caveats: Despite large depth, sorted-subset datasets appeared incompletely sequenced. Shared across four donors were around 5% of the naive CD4 clonotypes. The expectation was that sequencing depth would affect clonotype sharing among donors.

The table came from immunoSEQ multiplex PCR; TCRdb's copy has only in-frame clones and leaves some out. The sample contains roughly 680,000 clones, approximately 72% of which appear only once. The V gene's germline CDR1 is SNHLY and CDR2 FYNNEI. The CDR3 spans 15 residues. The junction had 5 bases not matched to a gene; V was cut back by 5 bases and J by 5 bases. Concerning this clone: No antigen is known for it. The identical CDR3 is also encoded by other nucleotide sequences in the sample.

The specimen sequenced was memory CD4+ T cells sorted from blood. Described subset: CD45RA-negative fraction. The TCR was taken from a young woman in good health. This rearrangement joins TRBV2 to TRBJ2-2; 10 positions match TRBD2. The CDR3 region has the DNA TGTGCCAGCAGTCCCCTAGCGGGAGTTACCGGGGAGCTGTTTTTT. As protein: CASSPLAGVTGELFF.